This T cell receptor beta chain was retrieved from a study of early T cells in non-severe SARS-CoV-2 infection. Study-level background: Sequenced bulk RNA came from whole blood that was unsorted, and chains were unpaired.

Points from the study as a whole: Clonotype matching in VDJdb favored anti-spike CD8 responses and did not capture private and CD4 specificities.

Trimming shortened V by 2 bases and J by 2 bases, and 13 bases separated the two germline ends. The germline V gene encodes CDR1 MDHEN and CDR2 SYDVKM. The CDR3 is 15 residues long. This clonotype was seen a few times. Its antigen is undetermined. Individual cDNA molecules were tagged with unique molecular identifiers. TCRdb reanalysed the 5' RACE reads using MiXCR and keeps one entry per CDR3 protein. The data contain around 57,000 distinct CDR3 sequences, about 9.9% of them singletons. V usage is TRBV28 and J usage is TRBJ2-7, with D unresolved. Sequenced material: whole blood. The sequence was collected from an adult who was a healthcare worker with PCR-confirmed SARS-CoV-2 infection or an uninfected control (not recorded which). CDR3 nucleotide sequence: TGTGCCAGCAGTTTAACAAGATTTTTAACCTACGAGCAGTACTTC. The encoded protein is CASSLTRFLTYEQYF.